This is a list of T cell receptor beta chains from one sample in a study of blood T cell repertoires in COVID-19. The repertoire was sequenced with immunoSEQ multiplex PCR; TCRdb's copy has only in-frame clones and lacks some. The sample lists 25,000 to 35,000 clones, 92% occurring once. Sequences were obtained from peripheral blood. The receptors shown here come from a man aged 50-59 years with active COVID-19. Both conserved end residues are part of each CDR3. Each record gives: CDR3 length, V gene, CDR3 protein.

>15|TRBV7-2
CASSATGTTQETQYF
>15|TRBV7-8
CASSSSGRGTGELFF
>15|TRBV19
CASSILAGGNYGYTF
>15|TRBV5-4
CASSLGGAGTDTQYF
>15|TRBV4-1
CASSPRQGNLYGYTF
>15|TRBV2
CASALGTGNNQPQHF
>17|TRBV7-8
CASSHEERERDTDTQYF
>15|TRBV19
CASSITPGSSYEQYF
>15|TRBV5-1
CASSQHAGANTEAFF
>12|TRBV6-6
CASGQSNTEAFF
>13|TRBV11-2
CASSFGVQETQYF
>15|TRBV11-2
CASSPGTSGLNEQFF
>15|TRBV6-5
CASSYSVSSYNEQFF
>15|TRBV11-3
CASSLDSSGDNEQFF
>17|TRBV18
CASSPGHQSQVQETQYF
>15|TRBV18
CASSPEQGLDTEAFF
>16|TRBV5-6
CASSLLQWDRAYEQYF
>13|TRBV19
CASAERVGTEAFF
>12|TRBV28
CATRQGANEQYF
>14|TRBV5-4
CASSFEQGGYGYTF
>14|TRBV6-4
CASSVKPTAHEQFF
>15|TRBV5-4
CASSLASSGGYEQYF
>12|TRBV6-5
CATEGLAAEQFF
>16|TRBV27
CASRDRVTPFTDTQYF
>17|TRBV13
CASTYSGTGTITGELFF
>19|TRBV30
CAWSPPGTSGRRGTGELFF
>17|TRBV18
CASSPRGAGGRTGELFF
>13|TRBV10-3
CATGGGGQETQYF
>14|TRBV15
CATSFDLGGNTIYF
>17|TRBV27
CASSPMGGSSLLNGYTF
>14|TRBV5-1
CASSLGTVSYGYTF
>18|TRBV4-1
CASSQGSRGLSSYNEQFF
>14|TRBV28
CASSLTSPGDTQYF
>15|TRBV5-1
CASTLDGTGDYGYTF
>16|TRBV5-4
CASSPTGTPGNYGYTF
>15|TRBV4-2
CASSQSSGVQETQYF
>17|TRBV7-9
CASRPSQGSRNNSPLHF
>15|TRBV11-2
CASSFRGSGTYEQYF
>16|TRBV6-5
CASSYSRTFSNSPLHF
>15|TRBV5-4
CASSRDRGFNEKLFF
>15|TRBV9
CASSVGDRPNYGYTF
>14|TRBV2
CASRSGRAPDEQFF
>18|TRBV3-1/TRBV3-2
CASSQELAGGLGTDTQYF
>11|TRBV7-9
CASSPGGELFF
>16|TRBV11-3
CASSRRQAGRSDTQYF
>14|TRBV2
CASSASRSAGELFF
>13|TRBV5-1
CASSTGGEETQYF
>14|TRBV6-5
CASRSDRKIYGYTF
>15|TRBV18
CASSPRREGSDTQYF
>16|TRBV19
CASSGIGRGGTYEQYF
>12|TRBV5-5
CASSPDIYGYTF
>14|TRBV5-1
CASSEQGGSEKLFF